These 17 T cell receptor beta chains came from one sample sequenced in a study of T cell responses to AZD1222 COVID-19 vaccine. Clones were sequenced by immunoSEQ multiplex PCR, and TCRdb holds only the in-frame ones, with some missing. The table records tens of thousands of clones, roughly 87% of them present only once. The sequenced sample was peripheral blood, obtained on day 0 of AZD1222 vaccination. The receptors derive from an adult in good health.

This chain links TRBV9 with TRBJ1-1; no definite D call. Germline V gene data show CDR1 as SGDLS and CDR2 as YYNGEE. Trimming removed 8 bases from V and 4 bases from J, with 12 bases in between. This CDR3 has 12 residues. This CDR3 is CASQDFGTEAFF. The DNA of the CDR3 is TGTGCCAGTCAGGACTTCGGCACTGAAGCTTTCTTT.

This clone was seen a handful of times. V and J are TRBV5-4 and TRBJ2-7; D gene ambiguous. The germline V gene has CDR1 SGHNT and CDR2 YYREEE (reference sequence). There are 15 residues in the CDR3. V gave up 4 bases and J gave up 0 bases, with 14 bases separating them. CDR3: CASSPSGVGSYEQYF. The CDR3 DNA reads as TGTGCCAGCAGCCCATCGGGTGTAGGCTCCTACGAGCAGTACTTC.

CDR3 region: CASSYSPGSGTEAFF. In DNA, the CDR3 is TGTGCCAGCAGTTACTCGCCAGGGAGCGGCACTGAAGCTTTCTTT. This chain connects TRBV6-5 to TRBJ1-1; TRBD1 might be the D (5 bases). The CDR3 length is 15 residues. CDR1 and CDR2 from the germline V gene are MNHEY and SVGAGI. V was trimmed by 0 bases and J by 4 bases, leaving 12 bases between them.

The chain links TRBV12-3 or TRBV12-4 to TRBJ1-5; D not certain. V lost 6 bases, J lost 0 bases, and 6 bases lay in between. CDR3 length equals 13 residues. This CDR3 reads CASREYSNQPQHF. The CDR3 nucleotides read TGTGCCAGCAGGGAGTATAGCAATCAGCCCCAGCATTTT.

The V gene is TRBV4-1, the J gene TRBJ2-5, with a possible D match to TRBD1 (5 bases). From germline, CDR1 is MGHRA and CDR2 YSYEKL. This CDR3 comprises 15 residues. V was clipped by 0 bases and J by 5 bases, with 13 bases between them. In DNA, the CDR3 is TGCGCCAGCAGCCAAGACGGCAGGGCTGTGGAGACCCAGTACTTC. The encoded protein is CASSQDGRAVETQYF.

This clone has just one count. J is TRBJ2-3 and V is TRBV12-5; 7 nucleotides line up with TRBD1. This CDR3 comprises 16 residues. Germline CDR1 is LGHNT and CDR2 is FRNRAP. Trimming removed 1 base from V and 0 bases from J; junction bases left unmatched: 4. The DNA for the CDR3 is TGTGCTAGTGGTTTGGATACAGGGGCTAGCACAGATACGCAGTATTTT. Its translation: CASGLDTGASTDTQYF.

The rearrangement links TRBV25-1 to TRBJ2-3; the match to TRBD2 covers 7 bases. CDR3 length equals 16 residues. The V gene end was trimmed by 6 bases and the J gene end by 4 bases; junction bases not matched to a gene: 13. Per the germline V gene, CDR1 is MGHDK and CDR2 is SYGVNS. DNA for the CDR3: TGTGCCAGCAGGGATCGGTTAGGGAGGGGAGCAGATACGCAGTATTTT. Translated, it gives CASRDRLGRGADTQYF.

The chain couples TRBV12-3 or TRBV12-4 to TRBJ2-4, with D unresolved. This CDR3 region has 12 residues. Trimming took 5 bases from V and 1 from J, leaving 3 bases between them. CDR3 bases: TGTGCCAGCAGTAGGGCCAAAAACATTCAGTACTTC. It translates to CASSRAKNIQYF.

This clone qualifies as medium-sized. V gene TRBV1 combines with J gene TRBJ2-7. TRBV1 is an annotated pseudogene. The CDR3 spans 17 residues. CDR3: CTSSQICEGSRSYEQYF. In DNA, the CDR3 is TGCACCAGCAGCCAAATATGCGAGGGGTCGAGGTCCTACGAGCAGTACTTC.

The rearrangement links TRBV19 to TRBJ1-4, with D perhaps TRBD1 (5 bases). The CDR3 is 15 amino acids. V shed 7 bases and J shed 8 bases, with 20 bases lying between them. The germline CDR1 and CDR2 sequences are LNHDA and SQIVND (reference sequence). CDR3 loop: CASISRGATGEKLFF. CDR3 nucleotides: TGTGCCAGTATTTCCCGCGGGGCAACCGGCGAAAAACTGTTTTTT.

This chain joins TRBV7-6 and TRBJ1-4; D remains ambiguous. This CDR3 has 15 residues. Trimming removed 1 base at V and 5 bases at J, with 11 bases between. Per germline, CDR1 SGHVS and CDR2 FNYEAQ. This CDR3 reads CASSLDTGTNEKLFF. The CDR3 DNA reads TGTGCCAGCAGCTTAGATACGGGTACGAATGAAAAACTGTTTTTT.

The CDR3 here is CASSLALTGLYGYTF. The CDR3 DNA sequence: TGTGCCAGCAGCTTGGCCTTAACAGGCTTATATGGCTACACCTTC. This chain joins TRBV5-4 and TRBJ1-2; D is perhaps TRBD1 (5 bases). Trimming left V 0 bases short and J 5 bases short, with 14 bases between. Germline V gives CDR1 SGHNT, CDR2 YYREEE (reference sequence). The CDR3 contains 15 residues.

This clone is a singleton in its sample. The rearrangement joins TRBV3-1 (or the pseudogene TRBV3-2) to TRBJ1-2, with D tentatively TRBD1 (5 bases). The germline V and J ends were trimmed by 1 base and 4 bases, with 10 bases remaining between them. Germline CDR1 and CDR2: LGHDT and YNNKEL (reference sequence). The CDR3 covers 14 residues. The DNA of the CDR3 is TGTGCCAGCAGCCAAGGGAGGGGAAGCTATGGCTACACCTTC. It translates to CASSQGRGSYGYTF.

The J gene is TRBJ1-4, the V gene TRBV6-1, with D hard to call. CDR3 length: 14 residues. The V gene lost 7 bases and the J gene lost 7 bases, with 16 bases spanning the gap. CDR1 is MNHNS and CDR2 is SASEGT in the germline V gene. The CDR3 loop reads CASTLGGLGEKLFF. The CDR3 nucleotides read TGTGCCAGCACCCTAGGCGGGTTAGGTGAAAAACTGTTTTTT.

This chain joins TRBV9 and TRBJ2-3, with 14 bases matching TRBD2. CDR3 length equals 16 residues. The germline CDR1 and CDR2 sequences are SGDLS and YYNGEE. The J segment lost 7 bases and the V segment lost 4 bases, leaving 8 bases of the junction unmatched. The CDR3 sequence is CASSFTTSGGEYTQYF. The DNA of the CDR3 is TGTGCCAGCAGCTTCACGACTAGCGGGGGGGAATATACGCAGTATTTT.

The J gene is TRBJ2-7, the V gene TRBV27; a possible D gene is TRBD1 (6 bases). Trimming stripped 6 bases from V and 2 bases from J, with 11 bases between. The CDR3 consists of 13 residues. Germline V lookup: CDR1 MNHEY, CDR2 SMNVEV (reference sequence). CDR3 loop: CASSPTGPYEQYF. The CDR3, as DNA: TGTGCCAGCAGCCCAACAGGGCCCTACGAGCAGTACTTC.

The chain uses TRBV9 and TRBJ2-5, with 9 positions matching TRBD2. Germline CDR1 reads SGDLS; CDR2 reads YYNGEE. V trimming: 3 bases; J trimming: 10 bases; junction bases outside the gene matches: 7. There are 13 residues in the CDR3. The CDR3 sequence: CASSAGAGGDQYF. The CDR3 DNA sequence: TGTGCCAGCAGCGCAGGTGCGGGGGGGGACCAGTACTTC. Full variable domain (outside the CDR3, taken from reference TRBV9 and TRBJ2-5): DSGVTQTPKHLITATGQRVTLRCSPRSGDLSVYWYQQSLDQGLQFLIQYYNGEERAKGNILERFSAQQFPDLHSELNLSSLELGDSALYFCASSAGAGGDQYFGPGTRLLVL.